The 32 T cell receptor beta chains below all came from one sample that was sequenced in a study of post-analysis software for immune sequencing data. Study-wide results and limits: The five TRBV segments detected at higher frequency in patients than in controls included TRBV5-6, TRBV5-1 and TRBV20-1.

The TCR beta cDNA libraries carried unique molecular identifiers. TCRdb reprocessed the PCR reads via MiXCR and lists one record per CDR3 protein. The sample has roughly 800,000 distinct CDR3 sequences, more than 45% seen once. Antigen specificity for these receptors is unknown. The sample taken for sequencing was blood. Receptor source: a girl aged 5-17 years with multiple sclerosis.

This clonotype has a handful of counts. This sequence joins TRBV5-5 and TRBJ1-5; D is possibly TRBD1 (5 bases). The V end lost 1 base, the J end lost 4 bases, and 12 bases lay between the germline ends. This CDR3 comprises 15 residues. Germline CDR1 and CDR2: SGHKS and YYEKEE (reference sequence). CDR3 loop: CASSLRDSTNQPQHF. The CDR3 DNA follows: TGTGCCAGCAGCTTGCGGGACTCCACGAATCAGCCCCAGCATTTT.

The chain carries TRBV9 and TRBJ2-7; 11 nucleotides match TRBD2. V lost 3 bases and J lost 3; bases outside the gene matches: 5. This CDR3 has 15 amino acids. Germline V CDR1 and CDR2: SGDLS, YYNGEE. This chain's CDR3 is CASSAALAGDYEQYF. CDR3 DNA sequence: TGTGCCAGCAGCGCTGCACTAGCGGGAGACTACGAGCAGTACTTC.

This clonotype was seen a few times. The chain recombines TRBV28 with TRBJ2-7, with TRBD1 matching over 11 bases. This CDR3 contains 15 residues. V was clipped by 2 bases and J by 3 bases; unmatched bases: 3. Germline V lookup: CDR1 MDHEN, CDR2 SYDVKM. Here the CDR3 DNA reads TGTGCCAGCAGTTTAACAGGGACAGGGGGCTACGAGCAGTACTTC. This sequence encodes CASSLTGTGGYEQYF.

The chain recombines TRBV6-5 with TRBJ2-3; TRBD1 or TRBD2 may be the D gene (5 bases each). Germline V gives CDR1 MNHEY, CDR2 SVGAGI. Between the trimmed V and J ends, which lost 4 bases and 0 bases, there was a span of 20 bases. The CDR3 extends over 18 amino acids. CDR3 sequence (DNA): TGTGCCAGCAGTTTACGGGGCCTGACGACTTCTAGCACAGATACGCAGTATTTT. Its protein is CASSLRGLTTSSTDTQYF.

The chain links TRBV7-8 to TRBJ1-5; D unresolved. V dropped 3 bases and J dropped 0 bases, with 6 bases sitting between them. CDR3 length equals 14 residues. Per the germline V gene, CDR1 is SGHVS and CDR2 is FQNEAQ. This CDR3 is CASSFFDSNQPQHF. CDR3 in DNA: TGTGCCAGCAGCTTTTTTGATAGCAATCAGCCCCAGCATTTT.

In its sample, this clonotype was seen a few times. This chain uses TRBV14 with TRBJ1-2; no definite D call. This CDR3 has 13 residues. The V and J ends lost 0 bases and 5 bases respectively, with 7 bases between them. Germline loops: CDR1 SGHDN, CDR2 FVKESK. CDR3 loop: CASSQDSGYGYTF. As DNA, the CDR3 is TGTGCCAGCAGCCAAGATAGCGGGTATGGCTACACCTTC.

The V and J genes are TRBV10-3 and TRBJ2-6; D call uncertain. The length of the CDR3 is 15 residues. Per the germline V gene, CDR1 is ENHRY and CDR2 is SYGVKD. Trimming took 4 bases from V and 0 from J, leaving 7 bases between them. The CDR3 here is CAISVKVSGANVLTF. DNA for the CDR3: TGTGCCATCAGTGTCAAAGTCTCTGGGGCCAACGTCCTGACTTTC.

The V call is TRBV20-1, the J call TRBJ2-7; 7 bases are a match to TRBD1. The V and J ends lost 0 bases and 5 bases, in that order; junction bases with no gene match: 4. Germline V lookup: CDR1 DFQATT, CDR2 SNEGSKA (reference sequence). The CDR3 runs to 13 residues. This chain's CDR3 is CSARETGFHEQYF. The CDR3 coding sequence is TGCAGTGCTAGAGAGACAGGGTTTCACGAGCAGTACTTC.

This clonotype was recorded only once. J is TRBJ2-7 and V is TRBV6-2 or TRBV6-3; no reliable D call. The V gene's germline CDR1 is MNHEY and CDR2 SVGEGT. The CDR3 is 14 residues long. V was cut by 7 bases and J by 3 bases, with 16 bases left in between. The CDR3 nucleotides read TGTGCCAGCAACCCAGACCGCCTTCGCTACGAGCAGTACTTC. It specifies CASNPDRLRYEQYF.

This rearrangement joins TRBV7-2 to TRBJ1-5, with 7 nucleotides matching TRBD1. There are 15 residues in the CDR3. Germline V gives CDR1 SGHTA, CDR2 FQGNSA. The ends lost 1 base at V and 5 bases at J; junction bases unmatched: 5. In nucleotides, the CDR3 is TGTGCCAGCAGCTTAGGCGACAGGGTGGATCAGCCCCAGCATTTT. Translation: CASSLGDRVDQPQHF.

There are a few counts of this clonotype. The DNA for the CDR3 is TGTGCCAGCAGCGCGGTGGTGGAGACCCAGTACTTC. Amino acids: CASSAVVETQYF. This rearrangement joins TRBV12-3 or TRBV12-4 to TRBJ2-5; D is ambiguous. The CDR3 sequence is 12 residues long. Trimming took 6 bases from V and 5 from J, leaving 10 bases between them.

In nucleotides, the CDR3 is TGTGCCAGCGCGGCGGGCAGGGGCCCAATGGGCACTGAAGCTTTCTTT. It encodes CASAAGRGPMGTEAFF. The chain is built from TRBV11-2 and TRBJ1-1; the D gene is possibly TRBD1 (6 bases). V lost 8 bases to trimming and J lost 4 bases, with 23 bases between them. Germline CDR1 SGHAT, CDR2 FQNNGV. The CDR3 covers 16 residues.

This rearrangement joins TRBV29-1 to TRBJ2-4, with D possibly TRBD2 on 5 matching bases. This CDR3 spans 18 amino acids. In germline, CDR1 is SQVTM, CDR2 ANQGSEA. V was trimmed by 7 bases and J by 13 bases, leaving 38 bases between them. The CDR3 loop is CSGHSEMEEGLLSNEQYF. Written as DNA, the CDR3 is TGCAGCGGACACTCCGAGATGGAAGAGGGTCTTCTTAGCAATGAGCAGTACTTC.

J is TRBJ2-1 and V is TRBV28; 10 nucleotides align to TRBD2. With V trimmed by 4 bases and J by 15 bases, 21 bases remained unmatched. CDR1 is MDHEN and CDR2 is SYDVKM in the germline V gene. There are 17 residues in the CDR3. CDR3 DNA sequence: TGTGCCAGCAGTTCGACTACCCCTAGCGGGAGAGTATCGGAGATGTTCTTC. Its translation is CASSSTTPSGRVSEMFF.

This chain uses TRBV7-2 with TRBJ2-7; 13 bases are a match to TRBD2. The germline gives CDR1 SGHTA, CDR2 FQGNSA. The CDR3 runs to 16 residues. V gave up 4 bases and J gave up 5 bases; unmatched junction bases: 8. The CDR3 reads CASSSLAGGLLHEQYF. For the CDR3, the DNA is TGTGCCAGCAGCTCACTAGCGGGAGGGCTTTTGCACGAGCAGTACTTC.

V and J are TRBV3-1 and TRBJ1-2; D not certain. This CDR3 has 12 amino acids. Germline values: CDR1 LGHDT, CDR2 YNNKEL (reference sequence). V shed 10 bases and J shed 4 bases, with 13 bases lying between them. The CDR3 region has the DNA TGTGCCACCTCGACCGATATCTATGGCTACACCTTC. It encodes CATSTDIYGYTF. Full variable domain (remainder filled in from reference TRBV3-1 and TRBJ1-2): DTAVSQTPKYLVTQMGNDKSIKCEQNLGHDTMYWYKQDSKKFLKIMFSYNNKELIINETVPNRFSPKSPDKAHLNLHINSLELGDSAVYFCATSTDIYGYTFGSGTRLTVV.

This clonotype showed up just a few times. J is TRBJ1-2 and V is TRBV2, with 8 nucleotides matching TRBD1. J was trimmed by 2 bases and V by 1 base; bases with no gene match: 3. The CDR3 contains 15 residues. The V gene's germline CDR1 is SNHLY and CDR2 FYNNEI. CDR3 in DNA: TGTGCCAGCAGTGAAGTTGGGACAGGCAACTATGGCTACACCTTC. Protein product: CASSEVGTGNYGYTF.

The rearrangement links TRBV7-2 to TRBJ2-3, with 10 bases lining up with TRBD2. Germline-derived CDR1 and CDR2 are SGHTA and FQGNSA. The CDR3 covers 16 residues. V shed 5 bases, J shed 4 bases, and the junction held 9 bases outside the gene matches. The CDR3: CASSPTSGRVADTQYF. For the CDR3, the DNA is TGTGCCAGCAGCCCCACGAGCGGGAGGGTCGCAGATACGCAGTATTTT.

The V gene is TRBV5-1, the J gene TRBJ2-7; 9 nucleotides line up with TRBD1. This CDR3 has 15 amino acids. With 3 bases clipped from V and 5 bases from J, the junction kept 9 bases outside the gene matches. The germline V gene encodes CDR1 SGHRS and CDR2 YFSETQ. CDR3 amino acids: CASSSTGQGLDEQYF. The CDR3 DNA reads TGCGCCAGCAGCTCGACGGGACAGGGCCTCGACGAGCAGTACTTC.

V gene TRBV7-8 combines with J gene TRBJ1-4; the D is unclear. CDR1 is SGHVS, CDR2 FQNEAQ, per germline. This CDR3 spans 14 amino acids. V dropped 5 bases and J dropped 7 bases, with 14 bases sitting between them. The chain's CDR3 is CASSPSGLREKLFF. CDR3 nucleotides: TGTGCCAGCAGCCCAAGCGGGTTACGTGAAAAACTGTTTTTT.

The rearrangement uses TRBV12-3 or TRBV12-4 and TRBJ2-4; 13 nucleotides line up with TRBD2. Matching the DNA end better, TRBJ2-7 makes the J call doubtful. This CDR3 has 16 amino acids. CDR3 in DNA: TGTGCCAGCAGTCGAGCTACTAGCGGGAGGGCCTACGAGCAGTACTTC. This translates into CASSRATSGRAYEQYF.

The CDR3 sequence is CSANTGRGWYGYTF. The DNA of the CDR3 is TGCAGTGCTAATACAGGGAGAGGTTGGTATGGCTACACCTTC. The J gene is TRBJ1-2, the V gene TRBV20-1, with D possibly matching TRBD1 (6 bases). V was cut by 4 bases and J by 5 bases, with 17 bases left in between. The CDR3 is 14 amino acids. The germline gives CDR1 DFQATT, CDR2 SNEGSKA (reference sequence).

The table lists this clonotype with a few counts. CDR3 in DNA: TGCGCCAGCTCGGACTCGGGGGATCAAGAGACCCAGTACTTC. Translation: CASSDSGDQETQYF. V and J are TRBV10-1 and TRBJ2-5; a weak D match, TRBD2 (6 bases). Germline V lookup: CDR1 WNHNN, CDR2 SYGVQD (reference sequence). The CDR3 loop spans 14 amino acids. V was clipped by 8 bases and J by 2 bases, with 15 bases between them.

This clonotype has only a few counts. The CDR3 DNA follows: TGTGCCAGCAGTCAGGACAGGGTCGACGAGCAGTACTTC. The encoded protein is CASSQDRVDEQYF. This chain links TRBV12-3 or TRBV12-4 with TRBJ2-7; 8 nucleotides match TRBD1. V was pared by 5 bases and J by 5 bases, with 5 bases of the junction left unmatched. The CDR3 is 13 residues long.

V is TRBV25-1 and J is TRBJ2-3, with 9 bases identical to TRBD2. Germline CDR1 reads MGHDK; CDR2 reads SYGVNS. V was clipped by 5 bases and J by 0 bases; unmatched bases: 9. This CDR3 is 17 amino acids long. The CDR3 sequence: CASSFTSGLLSTDTQYF. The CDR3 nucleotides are TGTGCCAGCAGTTTTACTAGCGGGCTTCTGAGCACAGATACGCAGTATTTT.

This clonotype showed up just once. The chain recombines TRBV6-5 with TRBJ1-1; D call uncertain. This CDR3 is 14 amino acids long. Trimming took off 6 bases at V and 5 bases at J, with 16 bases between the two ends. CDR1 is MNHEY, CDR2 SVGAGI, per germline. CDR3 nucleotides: TGTGCCAGCAGCCCTCCGGCCGGGAGGACTGAAGCTTTCTTT. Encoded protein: CASSPPAGRTEAFF.

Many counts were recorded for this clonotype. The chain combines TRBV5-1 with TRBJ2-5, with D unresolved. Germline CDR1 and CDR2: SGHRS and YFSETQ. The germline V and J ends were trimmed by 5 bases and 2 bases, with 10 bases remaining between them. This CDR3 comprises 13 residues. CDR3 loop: CASSWSSQETQYF. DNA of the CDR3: TGCGCCAGCAGTTGGTCTAGTCAAGAGACCCAGTACTTC.

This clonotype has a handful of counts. The CDR3 region is CASSLPPGQTNEKLFF. CDR3 sequence (DNA): TGTGCCAGCAGCCTCCCACCGGGACAGACTAATGAAAAACTGTTTTTT. The chain employs TRBV7-2 and TRBJ1-4, with 7 bases lining up with TRBD1. Looked up from germline, CDR1 is SGHTA and CDR2 is FQGNSA. This CDR3 region has 16 residues. V lost 5 bases, J lost 2 bases, and 8 bases stayed unmatched.

In DNA form, the CDR3 reads TGTGCCAGCAGCCAAGAGGGACCCCTTTCCTACAATGAGCAGTTCTTC. Protein product: CASSQEGPLSYNEQFF. The chain uses TRBV14 and TRBJ2-1; possibly TRBD1 or TRBD2 for D (5 bases each). The CDR3 totals 16 residues. Deletions cut 0 bases from V and 1 base from J, with 10 bases between. In germline, CDR1 is SGHDN, CDR2 FVKESK.

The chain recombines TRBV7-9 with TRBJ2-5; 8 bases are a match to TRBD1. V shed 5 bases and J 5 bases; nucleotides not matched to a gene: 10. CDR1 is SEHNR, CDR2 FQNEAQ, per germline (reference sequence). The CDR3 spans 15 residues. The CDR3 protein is CASSHRITGGETQYF. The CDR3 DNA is TGTGCCAGCAGCCATCGGATTACAGGGGGTGAGACCCAGTACTTC.

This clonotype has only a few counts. The CDR3 reads CSASGVDTQYF. The CDR3 DNA is TGCAGTGCCAGTGGCGTGGATACGCAGTATTTT. The genes are TRBV20-1 and TRBJ2-3; D gene ambiguous. The CDR3 covers 11 residues. CDR1 and CDR2 from the germline V gene are DFQATT and SNEGSKA (reference sequence). Trimming left V 6 bases short and J 6 bases short, with 10 bases between.

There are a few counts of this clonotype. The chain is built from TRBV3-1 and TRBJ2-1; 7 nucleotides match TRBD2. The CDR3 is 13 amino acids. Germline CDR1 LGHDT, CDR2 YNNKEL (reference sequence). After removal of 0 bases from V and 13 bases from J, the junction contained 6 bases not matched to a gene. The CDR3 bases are TGTGCCAGCAGCCAAGAGGGGAGGGAGACCCAGTTCTTC. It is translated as CASSQEGRETQFF.